This passage covers 26 T cell receptor beta chains from one sample sequenced in a study of T cells in tumors after PD-1 blockade. The method was immunoSEQ multiplex PCR; TCRdb's version includes in-frame clones alone and lacks a portion of them. The profile shows fewer than 9,500 clones, around two thirds of them singletons. The sample was tumor tissue, taken after anti-PD-1 treatment. Receptors originate from a human donor with basal cell carcinoma.

V gene TRBV6-2 or TRBV6-3 combines with J gene TRBJ2-7; 15 bases align to TRBD2. Unmatched junction bases numbered 9, after V lost 6 bases and J lost 6 bases. The CDR3 extends over 16 amino acids. Germline lookup yields CDR1 MNHEY and CDR2 SVGEGT. This CDR3 reads CASSNPPGLAGGEQYF. In nucleotides, the CDR3 is TGTGCCAGCAGCAACCCGCCGGGACTAGCGGGAGGCGAGCAGTACTTC.

The chain uses TRBV5-6 and TRBJ1-3; D is possibly TRBD1 (6 bases). The germline V gene encodes CDR1 SGHDT and CDR2 YYEEEE. The ends were cut back, 3 bases at V and 0 bases at J, with 7 bases in the middle. This CDR3 has 14 amino acids. The CDR3 reads CASSWGPSGNTIYF. In nucleotides, the CDR3 is TGTGCCAGCAGCTGGGGGCCCTCTGGAAACACCATATATTTT.

This clone was observed a few times. V gene TRBV2 combines with J gene TRBJ2-3; 10 bases agree with TRBD1. J was trimmed by 11 bases and V by 5 bases; bases with no gene match: 13. The V gene's germline CDR1 is SNHLY and CDR2 FYNNEI. The CDR3 has 15 amino acids. CDR3 DNA sequence: TGTGCCAGCAGTCCGTCCCGGGACAGGGGCGGGGGGCAGTATTTT. Translated: CASSPSRDRGGGQYF.

The chain links TRBV5-1 to TRBJ2-1; D is unclear. Deletions cut 4 bases from V and 12 bases from J, with 14 bases between. This CDR3 has 12 amino acids. Germline-derived CDR1 and CDR2 are SGHRS and YFSETQ. CDR3 loop: CASSAEDTRQFF. Written as DNA, the CDR3 is TGCGCCAGCAGCGCAGAGGATACGCGGCAGTTCTTC.

The rearrangement joins TRBV5-4 to TRBJ2-5; 7 bases fit TRBD2. CDR3 length: 14 residues. Germline CDR1 is SGHNT and CDR2 is YYREEE (reference sequence). The junction had 6 bases not matched to a gene; V was cut back by 2 bases and J by 5 bases. DNA for the CDR3: TGTGCCAGCAGCTTTTCCGCGGGGGTGGAGACCCAGTACTTC. Amino acid sequence: CASSFSAGVETQYF.

This clone was seen a handful of times. The rearrangement links TRBV5-1 to TRBJ2-1, with 7 bases aligning to TRBD2. J was trimmed by 12 bases and V by 4 bases; bases with no gene match: 13. CDR3 length equals 14 residues. The germline gives CDR1 SGHRS, CDR2 YFSETQ. The CDR3 protein is CASSPTGLAARQFF. In DNA form, the CDR3 reads TGCGCCAGCAGCCCGACGGGGCTAGCGGCTCGGCAGTTCTTC.

V usage is TRBV5-6 and J usage is TRBJ2-3, with 9 nucleotides matching TRBD2. This CDR3 comprises 17 residues. Losses at the gene ends were 4 bases for V and 2 bases for J; bases not matched to a gene: 11. Germline V gene data show CDR1 as SGHDT and CDR2 as YYEEEE. The CDR3 coding sequence is TGTGCCAGCAGCCCTGGGCTAGCGGGAACAGACACAGATACGCAGTATTTT. It is translated as CASSPGLAGTDTDTQYF.

A few counts support this clone. The rearrangement joins TRBV4-2 to TRBJ1-6, with a tentative D call TRBD1 (5 bases). The V gene lost 3 bases and the J gene lost 10 bases, with 16 bases spanning the gap. CDR1 is LGHNA and CDR2 is YNFKEQ in the germline V gene. This CDR3 has 15 residues. CDR3 nucleotides: TGTGCCAGCAGCCAGGTTGGAAGGGCAGGGTCACCCCTCCACTTT. Its protein is CASSQVGRAGSPLHF.

This chain links TRBV24-1 with TRBJ2-3, with TRBD1 matching over 8 bases. The CDR3 sequence is 13 residues long. The germline gives CDR1 KGHDR, CDR2 SFDVKD. J was trimmed by 3 bases and V by 6 bases; bases with no gene match: 1. The CDR3 is CATSRQGTDTQYF. Here the CDR3 DNA reads TGTGCCACCAGTAGACAGGGGACAGATACGCAGTATTTT.

The gene calls are TRBV10-2 and TRBJ2-1; 7 bases align to TRBD2. Looked up from germline, CDR1 is WSHSY and CDR2 is SAAADI. The CDR3 contains 15 residues. The V and J ends lost 8 bases and 6 bases, in that order; junction bases with no gene match: 13. The CDR3 region has the DNA TGCGCCAGCGACCCCAACGGCGGCGGGAGCAATGAGCAGTTCTTC. It encodes CASDPNGGGSNEQFF.

This sequence joins TRBV14 and TRBJ2-2; D may be TRBD1 (6 bases). This CDR3 region has 20 residues. V lost 3 bases and J lost 2, with 25 bases in between. The germline CDR1 and CDR2 sequences are SGHDN and FVKESK. CDR3 loop: CASSQRQARIPERNTGELFF. For the CDR3, the DNA is TGTGCCAGCAGCCAGAGACAGGCTCGCATACCGGAAAGAAACACCGGGGAGCTGTTTTTT.

The V and J genes are TRBV7-3 and TRBJ1-2, with 8 positions matching TRBD1. Germline assignment: CDR1 SGHTA and CDR2 FQGTGA. There are 15 residues in the CDR3. The V segment lost 5 bases and the J segment 6 bases; nucleotides outside the gene matches: 11. CDR3: CASSPGQGRENGYTF. DNA for the CDR3: TGTGCCAGCAGCCCCGGACAGGGAAGGGAGAATGGCTACACCTTC.

The chain recombines TRBV4-2 with TRBJ2-2; 10 nucleotides match TRBD2. Germline V gives CDR1 LGHNA, CDR2 YNFKEQ. The V and J ends lost 3 bases and 0 bases, in that order; junction bases with no gene match: 13. This CDR3 region has 20 residues. CDR3 nucleotide sequence: TGTGCCAGCAGCCATGAGACCGCGCTAGCGGGGGACCCGAACACCGGGGAGCTGTTTTTT. This encodes CASSHETALAGDPNTGELFF.

The rearrangement joins TRBV19 to TRBJ1-6, with D possibly matching TRBD1 (6 bases). Germline CDR1 is LNHDA and CDR2 is SQIVND (reference sequence). The V and J ends lost 5 bases and 3 bases respectively, with 17 bases between them. This CDR3 spans 17 amino acids. CDR3 DNA: TGTGCCAGTAGTCCGTGGGGAGCAGGGGACTATAATTCACCCCTCCACTTT. It encodes CASSPWGAGDYNSPLHF.

This chain connects TRBV12-3 or TRBV12-4 to TRBJ2-7, with unresolved D. This CDR3 region has 13 residues. V dropped 2 bases and J dropped 2 bases, with 7 bases sitting between them. This CDR3 reads CASSLTLTYEQYF. CDR3 nucleotides: TGTGCCAGCAGTTTAACCCTGACCTACGAGCAGTACTTC.

By share of the sample, this clone is medium-sized (0.01 to 0.1%). The chain couples TRBV7-9 to TRBJ2-2; D possibly uses TRBD1 or TRBD2 (6 bases each). Trimming cost V 8 bases and J 6 bases, with 16 bases left between them. The CDR3 sequence is 14 residues long. The germline gives CDR1 SEHNR, CDR2 FQNEAQ (reference sequence). The CDR3 loop is CASPPEGGAGELFF. CDR3 in DNA: TGTGCCAGCCCCCCCGAGGGGGGCGCCGGGGAGCTGTTTTTT. Together with reference TRBV7-9 and TRBJ2-2, the CDR3 gives the full variable domain: DTGVSQNPRHKITKRGQNVTFRCDPISEHNRLYWYRQTLGQGPEFLTYFQNEAQLEKSRLLSDRFSAERPKGSFSTLEIQRTEQGDSAMYLCASPPEGGAGELFFGEGSRLTVL.

By share, this clone ranks as medium-sized. This rearrangement joins TRBV6-6 to TRBJ2-1; D assignment may be TRBD1 or TRBD2 (5 bases each). Trimming took off 6 bases at V and 6 bases at J, with 12 bases between the two ends. Germline CDR1 MNHNY, CDR2 SVGAGI (reference sequence). The CDR3 covers 13 residues. CDR3: CASRRDDANEQFF. In DNA form, the CDR3 reads TGTGCCAGCAGACGGGACGACGCCAATGAGCAGTTCTTC.

The table lists this clone with a few counts. The chain links TRBV6-5 to TRBJ2-2; D might be TRBD2 (6 bases). V lost 8 bases to trimming and J lost 2 bases, with 12 bases between them. CDR1 MNHEY and CDR2 SVGAGI come from the germline V gene. The CDR3 has 14 amino acids. CDR3 bases: TGTGCCAGCGGCTTTAGCGGCAACACCGGGGAGCTGTTTTTT. It is translated as CASGFSGNTGELFF.

V usage is TRBV7-2 and J usage is TRBJ2-5; TRBD1 is a possible D gene (7 bases). Trimming removed 0 bases at V and 4 bases at J, with 12 bases between. Germline loops: CDR1 SGHTA, CDR2 FQGNSA. This CDR3 is 15 amino acids long. The CDR3 loop reads CASSLAGGGGETQYF. Written as DNA, the CDR3 is TGTGCCAGCAGCTTAGCCGGAGGGGGCGGAGAGACCCAGTACTTC.

V is TRBV2 and J is TRBJ2-7; D gene uncertain. Germline V gene data show CDR1 as SNHLY and CDR2 as FYNNEI. Deletions cut 7 bases from V and 5 bases from J, with 15 bases between. The CDR3 is 13 residues long. This chain's CDR3 is CASIMSWANEQYF. For the CDR3, the DNA is TGTGCCAGCATTATGTCCTGGGCCAACGAGCAGTACTTC. The full variable domain, its missing parts supplied by reference TRBV2 and TRBJ2-7, is EPEVTQTPSHQVTQMGQEVILRCVPISNHLYFYWYRQILGQKVEFLVSFYNNEISEKSEIFDDQFSVERPDGSNFTLKIRSTKLEDSAMYFCASIMSWANEQYFGPGTRLTVT.

The gene calls are TRBV28 and TRBJ2-5; 7 bases align to TRBD2. Per the germline V gene, CDR1 is MDHEN and CDR2 is SYDVKM. Trimming cost V 2 bases and J 0 bases; bases outside gene matches: 3. This CDR3 has 15 residues. CDR3 nucleotide sequence: TGTGCCAGCAGTTTACTGCTAGCGGACCAAGAGACCCAGTACTTC. The encoded protein is CASSLLLADQETQYF.

The CDR3, as DNA: TGTGCCAGCAGCGTAGATGGAGCGGGGAGCACAGATACGCAGTATTTT. Its translation: CASSVDGAGSTDTQYF. The V call is TRBV9, the J call TRBJ2-3, with TRBD2 matching over 7 bases. Losses at the gene ends were 0 bases for V and 0 bases for J; bases not matched to a gene: 4. Germline V gene sequence: CDR1 SGDLS, CDR2 YYNGEE. The CDR3 runs to 16 residues. Supplemented by reference TRBV9 and TRBJ2-3, the full variable domain reads DSGVTQTPKHLITATGQRVTLRCSPRSGDLSVYWYQQSLDQGLQFLIQYYNGEERAKGNILERFSAQQFPDLHSELNLSSLELGDSALYFCASSVDGAGSTDTQYFGPGTRLTVL.

This clone was seen more than once but under ten times. A junction boundary mismatches the germline segment, possibly from a read error. The chain employs TRBV6-2 or TRBV6-3 and TRBJ2-7; D could derive from TRBD1 or TRBD2 (7 bases each). CDR3 length equals 17 residues. Germline CDR1 is MNHEY and CDR2 is SVGEGT. The CDR3 bases are TGTGCCAGCAGTTACTCCCGCCGGGGAGGGGGCTCCCACGAGCAGTACTTC. Translating it yields CASSYSRRGGGSHEQYF.

This clone has just one count. This chain connects TRBV5-5 to TRBJ1-1, with D uncertain. V was pared by 4 bases and J by 1 base, with 8 bases between. CDR1 and CDR2 from the germline V gene are SGHKS and YYEKEE (reference sequence). The CDR3 is 13 amino acids. This CDR3 is CASSPMGNTEAFF. CDR3 DNA: TGTGCCAGCAGCCCGATGGGGAACACTGAAGCTTTCTTT.

The J gene is TRBJ2-1, the V gene TRBV7-2; 8 bases map to TRBD2. Trimming cost V 5 bases and J 4 bases; bases outside gene matches: 10. CDR1 and CDR2 (germline): SGHTA, FQGNSA. The CDR3 totals 16 residues. Written as DNA, the CDR3 is TGTGCCAGCAGCCCATTCGGGAGGGCCCTTTACAATGAGCAGTTCTTC. This encodes CASSPFGRALYNEQFF.

This rearrangement joins TRBV5-3 to TRBJ2-2, with a tentative D call TRBD2 (5 bases). TRBV5-3 is annotated as an ORF whose role is uncertain. The CDR3 is 16 amino acids. The V and J ends lost 0 bases and 4 bases respectively, with 13 bases between them. The CDR3 sequence: CARSLDPGSSTGELFF. CDR3 DNA sequence: TGTGCCAGAAGCTTGGATCCGGGGTCGAGCACCGGGGAGCTGTTTTTT.